Sequencing of this T cell receptor (beta chain) was carried out in a study of vaccination and CD4 T cells after COVID-19. Whole-study findings and limits: Convalescent patients displayed spike mono-reactivity in 304 of 307 vaccine-specific clones.

The Oncomine TCR Beta short-read assay generated sequence data from the DNA of cultured CD4+ T cells. Each CDR3 protein is one row after TCRdb ran MiXCR on the PCR reads. The table records 8,500 to 13,000 distinct CDR3 sequences, around 77% of them present only once. Note on this clonotype: Its antigen is as yet unknown.

CDR1 and CDR2 (germline): MNHEY, SMNVEV (reference sequence). The V segment lost 6 bases and the J segment 9 bases; nucleotides outside the gene matches: 9. The length of the CDR3 is 15 residues. Documented treatment: roughly nine-day PBMC culture with coronavirus spike peptide pools or control peptides (ViraFEST assay). The material sequenced was CD4+ T cells from blood, cultured in vitro. This TCR came from a human donor who had recovered from COVID-19. The chain recombines TRBV27 with TRBJ1-6; 9 bases map to TRBD1. CDR3 in amino acids: CASSRDRGIRSPLHF. The CDR3 nucleotides read TGTGCCAGCAGCCGAGACAGGGGGATTCGTTCACCCCTCCACTTT.